Shown below are 26 T cell receptor beta chains from a single sample sequenced in a study of blood T cell repertoires in COVID-19 (dated by TCRdb to 2018 to 2021). The library was built by means of the immunoSEQ multiplex PCR assay. TCRdb mirrors the immuneACCESS table, restricted to in-frame sequences. Some clones are absent from its copies; in checked studies, under half trace to an unresolved V gene, and the reason for the others is unknown. Counted in this sample were tens of thousands of clones; around 90% of them appeared once. Of the sample, roughly 15% is held by the ten largest clones. Sample: peripheral blood. These receptors were taken from a man aged 80 or over with acute or convalescent COVID-19.

This clone was seen more than once but under ten times. CDR3 DNA: TGTGCCAGCAGCCTACGGACAGGGGGAGGGACCGGGGAGCTGTTTTTT. It encodes CASSLRTGGGTGELFF. The chain has TRBV3-1 (or the pseudogene TRBV3-2) and TRBJ2-2; 10 bases align to TRBD1. CDR3 size: 16 residues. CDR1 is LGHDT and CDR2 is YNNKEL in the germline V gene (reference sequence). Trimming took 4 bases from V and 5 from J; bases not matched to a gene: 7.

The chain recombines TRBV19 with TRBJ1-1, with D possibly TRBD1 on 5 matching bases. CDR3 length equals 13 residues. Trimming left V 7 bases short and J 6 bases short, with 15 bases between. Germline loops: CDR1 LNHDA, CDR2 SQIVND (reference sequence). The CDR3 nucleotides read TGTGCCAGTACCCCCAGGGTCTTAGCTGAAGCTTTCTTT. It specifies CASTPRVLAEAFF.

This clone showed up just once. The V call is TRBV3-1 (or the pseudogene TRBV3-2), the J call TRBJ2-3, with a tentative D call TRBD2 (6 bases). CDR1 is LGHDT and CDR2 is YNNKEL in the germline V gene (reference sequence). The CDR3 sequence is 16 residues long. V lost 0 bases, J lost 7 bases, and 17 bases lay in between. For the CDR3, the DNA is TGTGCCAGCAGCCAAGATAACGGGAGACATGCCAATACGCAGTATTTT. Translated, it gives CASSQDNGRHANTQYF.

This clone was picked up one time. The CDR3 sequence is CASSPEVETQYF. Here the CDR3 DNA reads TGTGCCAGCAGCCCCGAGGTGGAGACCCAGTACTTC. The chain has TRBV7-8 and TRBJ2-5, with D uncertain. Per germline, CDR1 SGHVS and CDR2 FQNEAQ. This CDR3 contains 12 residues. V was pared by 5 bases and J by 5 bases, with 9 bases between.

The V and J genes are TRBV3-1 (or the pseudogene TRBV3-2) and TRBJ1-5; TRBD1 might be the D (6 bases). V lost 2 bases to trimming and J lost 8 bases, with 10 bases between them. Germline loops: CDR1 LGHDT, CDR2 YNNKEL (reference sequence). The CDR3 is made up of 13 amino acids. CDR3 nucleotide sequence: TGTGCCAGCAGCCAAAGGGGGGGTAAGCCCCAGCATTTT. It yields the protein CASSQRGGKPQHF.

V and J are TRBV5-1 and TRBJ1-6; tentative D call: TRBD1 (6 bases). V lost 0 bases and J lost 5, with 15 bases in between. CDR1 and CDR2 (germline): SGHRS, YFSETQ. CDR3 length: 17 residues. The CDR3, as DNA: TGCGCCAGCAGCTTGGAGGCAGGGGCGAATAATAATTCACCCCTCCACTTT. It specifies CASSLEAGANNNSPLHF.

This CDR3 is CASSLPGQQPYF. The CDR3 DNA follows: TGTGCCAGCAGCTTACCCGGACAGCAGCCGTACTTC. V gene TRBV7-3 combines with J gene TRBJ2-7, with a weak D call TRBD1 (6 bases). Germline loops: CDR1 SGHTA, CDR2 FQGTGA. The CDR3 spans 12 residues. With 2 bases removed from V and 12 bases from J, the gap between germline ends came to 14 bases.

The V and J genes are TRBV6-5 and TRBJ2-7; the D gene is possibly TRBD2 (5 bases). CDR1 MNHEY and CDR2 SVGAGI come from the germline V gene. The CDR3 totals 13 residues. Trimming left V 6 bases short and J 4 bases short, with 13 bases between. CDR3 in amino acids: CASSASRGYEQYF. Written as DNA, the CDR3 is TGTGCCAGCAGCGCTAGCCGCGGGTACGAGCAGTACTTC.

V is TRBV6-5 and J is TRBJ1-2, with TRBD1 identical over 9 bases. CDR3 length: 15 residues. Trimming removed 2 bases from V and 4 bases from J; junction bases left unmatched: 5. Germline-derived CDR1 and CDR2 are MNHEY and SVGAGI. The CDR3 is CASSYPKGQGYGYTF. The DNA for the CDR3 is TGTGCCAGCAGTTACCCAAAGGGACAGGGCTATGGCTACACCTTC.

The CDR3 DNA follows: TGTGCCACCGGACCGGGACAGCTGAATGAGCAGTTCTTC. It encodes CATGPGQLNEQFF. V usage is TRBV24-1 and J usage is TRBJ2-1; TRBD1 agrees at 7 bases. The CDR3 spans 13 residues. The germline V gene has CDR1 KGHDR and CDR2 SFDVKD. With V trimmed by 9 bases and J by 7 bases, 8 bases remained unmatched.

This clone was seen a handful of times. This chain connects TRBV5-6 to TRBJ2-3; TRBD1 aligns across 10 bases. There are 15 residues in the CDR3. Germline V lookup: CDR1 SGHDT, CDR2 YYEEEE. J was trimmed by 1 base and V by 2 bases; bases with no gene match: 1. CDR3 sequence reads: CASSFGTGGTDTQYF. CDR3 in DNA: TGTGCCAGCAGCTTCGGGACAGGGGGCACAGATACGCAGTATTTT. Based on the CDR3 plus reference TRBV5-6 and TRBJ2-3, the full variable domain is DAGVTQSPTHLIKTRGQQVTLRCSPKSGHDTVSWYQQALGQGPQFIFQYYEEEERQRGNFPDRFSGHQFPNYSSELNVNALLLGDSALYLCASSFGTGGTDTQYFGPGTRLTVL.

This clone was observed a few times. This chain joins TRBV7-6 and TRBJ2-1; possible D gene TRBD2, 6 bases. The V gene lost 1 base and the J gene lost 9 bases, with 16 bases spanning the gap. Germline CDR1 SGHVS, CDR2 FNYEAQ. The CDR3 covers 15 residues. CDR3 coding DNA: TGTGCCAGCAGCTTAGGATTTGCGGGGAGAGGTGAGCAGTTCTTC. Translation gives CASSLGFAGRGEQFF.

The chain has TRBV19 and TRBJ1-1; no clear D. The CDR3 contains 12 residues. V was trimmed by 6 bases and J by 7 bases, leaving 12 bases between them. CDR1 and CDR2 (germline): LNHDA, SQIVND (reference sequence). DNA for the CDR3: TGTGCCAGTAGGCAAACGACAAATGAAGCTTTCTTT. It yields the protein CASRQTTNEAFF.

The chain is built from TRBV19 and TRBJ1-1, with 11 bases lining up with TRBD1. Germline V gene sequence: CDR1 LNHDA, CDR2 SQIVND (reference sequence). J was trimmed by 4 bases and V by 6 bases; bases with no gene match: 13. There are 17 residues in the CDR3. CDR3 amino acids: CASRPDRGLQWFTEAFF. DNA for the CDR3: TGTGCCAGTAGACCGGACAGGGGGCTACAATGGTTCACTGAAGCTTTCTTT.

The chain joins TRBV18 to TRBJ2-5, with D unclear. The CDR3 extends over 11 amino acids. Trimming cost V 6 bases and J 1 base, with 3 bases left between them. Germline CDR1 and CDR2: KGHSH and LQKENI. The CDR3 reads CASSVQETQYF. The CDR3 coding sequence is TGTGCCAGCTCCGTCCAAGAGACCCAGTACTTC.

This rearrangement joins TRBV5-1 to TRBJ2-5; 8 nucleotides align to TRBD2. CDR1 is SGHRS and CDR2 is YFSETQ in the germline V gene. The CDR3 is 17 residues long. The junction had 9 bases not matched to a gene; V was cut back by 0 bases and J by 2 bases. For the CDR3, the DNA is TGCGCCAGCAGCTTGGCCCTTTCCGGGACTAGGCAAGAGACCCAGTACTTC. As protein: CASSLALSGTRQETQYF.

This chain connects TRBV6-2 or TRBV6-3 to TRBJ1-2, with D perhaps TRBD1 (6 bases). V gave up 0 bases and J gave up 8 bases, with 10 bases separating them. The CDR3 length is 13 residues. Germline CDR1 reads MNHEY; CDR2 reads SVGEGT. CDR3 DNA: TGTGCCAGCAGTTACTCGACAGGATCAGGCTACACCTTC. Protein product: CASSYSTGSGYTF.

V usage is TRBV7-6 and J usage is TRBJ2-2; 8 nucleotides align to TRBD2. The length of the CDR3 is 17 residues. CDR1 is SGHVS and CDR2 is FNYEAQ in the germline V gene. Trimming at V came to 1 base and at J to 5 bases, leaving 9 bases not matched to a gene. The CDR3 region is CASSLGGSIAGTGELFF. CDR3 DNA: TGTGCCAGCAGCTTAGGGGGTTCGATAGCGGGGACCGGGGAGCTGTTTTTT.

The genes are TRBV11-2 and TRBJ2-1, with 8 bases fitting TRBD2. CDR3 length equals 15 residues. The junction had 9 bases not matched to a gene; V was cut back by 1 base and J by 10 bases. Germline CDR1 is SGHAT and CDR2 is FQNNGV. The CDR3 sequence: CASSLGGGGPVEQFF. CDR3 coding DNA: TGTGCCAGCAGCTTAGGGGGCGGGGGGCCTGTGGAGCAGTTCTTC. The whole variable domain, filled in from reference TRBV11-2 and TRBJ2-1, reads EAGVAQSPRYKIIEKRQSVAFWCNPISGHATLYWYQQILGQGPKLLIQFQNNGVVDDSQLPKDRFSAERLKGVDSTLKIQPAKLEDSAVYLCASSLGGGGPVEQFFGPGTRLTVL.

This chain uses TRBV19 with TRBJ2-2; D remains unclear. V was shortened by 8 bases and J by 4 bases, with 14 bases between the two germline ends. CDR1 is LNHDA and CDR2 is SQIVND in the germline V gene (reference sequence). This CDR3 contains 14 residues. The CDR3 nucleotides are TGTGCCAGTCTGGCGAGGAAATCCACCGGGGAGCTGTTTTTT. Its protein is CASLARKSTGELFF.

The gene calls are TRBV3-1 (or the pseudogene TRBV3-2) and TRBJ2-3; 8 bases agree with TRBD2. This CDR3 region has 16 residues. The germline CDR1 and CDR2 sequences are LGHDT and YNNKEL (reference sequence). J lost 0 bases, V lost 1 base, and 3 bases had no gene match. CDR3 loop: CASSQAGGASTDTQYF. The CDR3 coding sequence is TGTGCCAGCAGCCAAGCGGGGGGGGCCAGCACAGATACGCAGTATTTT.

The chain uses TRBV6-6 and TRBJ1-6; 10 bases are shared with TRBD1. This CDR3 region has 13 residues. Unmatched junction bases numbered 1, after V lost 4 bases and J lost 10 bases. Germline V gene sequence: CDR1 MNHNY, CDR2 SVGAGI (reference sequence). The CDR3 region has the DNA TGTGCCAGCAGTTTGGGACAGGGGTCACCCCTCCACTTT. It codes for CASSLGQGSPLHF.

The J gene is TRBJ2-2, the V gene TRBV6-4; D might be TRBD1 (6 bases). The CDR3 consists of 13 residues. Trimming left V 8 bases short and J 2 bases short, with 9 bases between. The germline V gene encodes CDR1 MRHNA and CDR2 SNTAGT. The CDR3 DNA sequence: TGTGCCAGCGGGACACGAAACACCGGGGAGCTGTTTTTT. It specifies CASGTRNTGELFF.

This clone occurred a few times. The rearrangement uses TRBV7-9 and TRBJ1-2; no definite D call. Trimming shortened V by 5 bases and J by 11 bases, and 21 bases separated the two germline ends. The CDR3 is 14 residues long. Germline V lookup: CDR1 SEHNR, CDR2 FQNEAQ (reference sequence). CDR3 protein: CASSNFPLVADYTF. CDR3 DNA: TGTGCCAGCAGCAATTTTCCTTTGGTGGCAGATTACACCTTC.

The table lists this clone with a count of one. The CDR3 region has the DNA TGCGCCAGCAGCCAAGATACTAAGACAGGGGGCTCTGCAACTAATGAAAAACTGTTTTTT. Amino acid sequence: CASSQDTKTGGSATNEKLFF. The chain is built from TRBV4-1 and TRBJ1-4; 10 bases map to TRBD1. Germline-derived CDR1 and CDR2 are MGHRA and YSYEKL. The CDR3 extends over 20 amino acids. The J segment lost 0 bases and the V segment lost 0 bases, leaving 10 bases of the junction unmatched.

J is TRBJ2-7 and V is TRBV10-2; TRBD1 matches at 7 bases. Germline V lookup: CDR1 WSHSY, CDR2 SAAADI. The CDR3 is made up of 16 amino acids. The V segment lost 0 bases and the J segment 0 bases; nucleotides outside the gene matches: 5. The chain's CDR3 is CASSESVGQSSYEQYF. CDR3 DNA sequence: TGCGCCAGCAGTGAGTCGGTGGGACAGAGCTCCTACGAGCAGTACTTC.